These 8 T cell receptor beta chains were all obtained from the same sample, sequenced in a study of a mutant IDH1 vaccine in newly diagnosed glioma. As for time point: week 11, during vaccination. Each dose of the vaccine consisted of 300 ug of mutant IDH1 20-mer peptide, with topical imiquimod. Clones were sequenced by immunoSEQ multiplex PCR, and TCRdb holds only the in-frame ones, with some missing. The data contain about 36,000 clones, 80% of them seen just once; the ten biggest clones take up about 14%. For these receptors, no antigen is known. Sequences were derived from peripheral blood mononuclear cells (PBMCs), sampled from a glioma patient whose treatment included an IDH1 peptide vaccine. These receptors were collected from a woman aged 25 to 45 with glioma. Some clones in this sample may be carry-over from other donors' samples.

The V gene is TRBV5-4, the J gene TRBJ1-2; possibly TRBD1 for D (5 bases). The CDR3 spans 14 residues. V gave up 0 bases and J gave up 4 bases, with 10 bases separating them. The V gene's germline CDR1 is SGHNT and CDR2 YYREEE (reference sequence). The CDR3 region is CASSLERGAYGYTF. The CDR3 DNA reads as TGTGCCAGCAGCTTGGAGCGGGGCGCCTATGGCTACACCTTC.

This clone appeared a single time. V is TRBV27 and J is TRBJ1-1; 8 positions agree with TRBD1. Germline assignment: CDR1 MNHEY and CDR2 SMNVEV (reference sequence). V trimming: 10 bases; J trimming: 1 base; junction bases outside the gene matches: 2. The CDR3 spans 12 residues. The CDR3 loop is CAIGQGNTEAFF. The CDR3 DNA reads as TGTGCCATTGGACAGGGGAACACTGAAGCTTTCTTT.

This chain links TRBV9 with TRBJ1-1; D gene uncertain. Trimming pared 2 bases from V and 1 base from J, leaving 6 bases between. Germline lookup yields CDR1 SGDLS and CDR2 YYNGEE. The CDR3 has 13 residues. The CDR3 loop is CASSVVPNTEAFF. In nucleotides, the CDR3 is TGTGCCAGCAGCGTGGTACCGAACACTGAAGCTTTCTTT. Full variable domain (missing parts from reference TRBV9 and TRBJ1-1): DSGVTQTPKHLITATGQRVTLRCSPRSGDLSVYWYQQSLDQGLQFLIQYYNGEERAKGNILERFSAQQFPDLHSELNLSSLELGDSALYFCASSVVPNTEAFFGQGTRLTVV.

The V and J genes are TRBV30 and TRBJ1-1; 7 bases align to TRBD1. V trimming: 5 bases; J trimming: 3 bases; junction bases outside the gene matches: 12. Germline loops: CDR1 GTSNPN, CDR2 SVGIG (reference sequence). CDR3 length: 15 amino acids. The CDR3 reads CAWERRSGGYTEAFF. The CDR3 region has the DNA TGTGCCTGGGAGAGACGGTCAGGGGGGTACACTGAAGCTTTCTTT.

The chain couples TRBV4-1 to TRBJ1-5; 10 bases map to TRBD1. Germline trimming cut 6 bases from V and 5 bases from J; bases unmatched to any gene: 7. The germline gives CDR1 MGHRA, CDR2 YSYEKL. This CDR3 comprises 15 residues. CDR3 DNA sequence: TGCGCCAGCAGTCAGACAGGGGGCGCAGATCAGCCCCAGCATTTT. It encodes CASSQTGGADQPQHF.

This chain's CDR3 is CASSIVAGSSDEQFF. CDR3 nucleotide sequence: TGTGCCAGTAGTATAGTAGCAGGTAGCTCGGATGAGCAGTTCTTC. The rearrangement joins TRBV19 to TRBJ2-1; no reliable D call. Germline V CDR1 and CDR2: LNHDA, SQIVND (reference sequence). V was trimmed by 1 base and J by 8 bases, leaving 15 bases between them. This CDR3 contains 15 residues.

The V gene is TRBV15, the J gene TRBJ1-5; 10 bases agree with TRBD1. There are 18 residues in the CDR3. In germline, CDR1 is LNHNV, CDR2 YYDKDF (reference sequence). J was trimmed by 2 bases and V by 7 bases; bases with no gene match: 14. This chain's CDR3 is CATKRLGSGTGGNQPQHF. As DNA, the CDR3 is TGTGCCACCAAAAGGCTAGGGTCCGGGACAGGGGGCAATCAGCCCCAGCATTTT.

The chain couples TRBV6-1 to TRBJ1-2; maybe TRBD1 (6 bases). Germline lookup yields CDR1 MNHNS and CDR2 SASEGT. V lost 6 bases and J lost 4, with 12 bases in between. The CDR3 is made up of 13 amino acids. CDR3 protein: CASRQGPSYGYTF. The CDR3 DNA follows: TGTGCCAGCAGACAGGGACCATCCTATGGCTACACCTTC.